This passage covers 30 T cell receptor beta chains from one sample sequenced in a study of T cell responses to AZD1222 COVID-19 vaccine. Only in-frame clones appear in the TCRdb table, and some are missing; sequencing was by immunoSEQ multiplex PCR. The profile shows approximately 200,000 clones, about nine tenths of them singletons. The sequences come from peripheral blood, collected 28 days after the second AZD1222 dose. The origin of the receptors is an adult who received the AZD1222 COVID-19 vaccine.

This clone appeared a single time. This chain connects TRBV7-8 to TRBJ1-2, with D possibly being TRBD1 (5 bases). The V gene lost 5 bases and the J gene lost 9 bases, with 16 bases spanning the gap. This CDR3 spans 13 amino acids. The germline CDR1 and CDR2 sequences are SGHVS and FQNEAQ. The CDR3 protein is CASSLTGGGRYTF. The CDR3 DNA reads TGTGCCAGCAGCCTCACAGGCGGTGGGCGCTACACCTTC.

A few counts support this clone. The gene calls are TRBV7-9 and TRBJ2-1; 7 nucleotides agree with TRBD2. The V gene's germline CDR1 is SEHNR and CDR2 FQNEAQ (reference sequence). The CDR3 loop spans 13 amino acids. Trimming cost V 1 base and J 7 bases; bases outside gene matches: 1. In nucleotides, the CDR3 is TGTGCCAGCAGCTTAGGCGGGGGAAATGAGCAGTTCTTC. This gives the protein CASSLGGGNEQFF. The complete variable domain, with remaining parts taken from reference TRBV7-9 and TRBJ2-1, reads DTGVSQNPRHKITKRGQNVTFRCDPISEHNRLYWYRQTLGQGPEFLTYFQNEAQLEKSRLLSDRFSAERPKGSFSTLEIQRTEQGDSAMYLCASSLGGGNEQFFGPGTRLTVL.

The rearrangement links TRBV5-4 to TRBJ1-2; possibly TRBD1 for D (6 bases). Germline V gives CDR1 SGHNT, CDR2 YYREEE (reference sequence). Trimming removed 2 bases at V and 8 bases at J, with 10 bases between. The CDR3 covers 12 residues. This CDR3 reads CASSFSGDGYTF. The CDR3 nucleotides are TGTGCCAGCAGCTTCTCAGGGGACGGCTACACCTTC.

The chain is built from TRBV20-1 and TRBJ1-4; no reliable D call. The germline V gene has CDR1 DFQATT and CDR2 SNEGSKA (reference sequence). This CDR3 has 11 residues. DNA of the CDR3: TGCAGAGGTGGCCGATCTGAAAAACTGTTTTTT. Its translation: CRGGRSEKLFF.

J is TRBJ2-4 and V is TRBV20-1, with D possibly TRBD2 on 6 matching bases. Trimming shortened V by 3 bases and J by 4 bases, and 19 bases separated the two germline ends. Per germline, CDR1 DFQATT and CDR2 SNEGSKA (reference sequence). The CDR3 totals 16 residues. The CDR3 here is CSASLPLAGLKNIQYF. CDR3 coding DNA: TGCAGTGCTAGTCTTCCTTTGGCGGGGCTTAAAAACATTCAGTACTTC.

The chain recombines TRBV29-1 with TRBJ1-2; unclear D gene. Germline lookup yields CDR1 SQVTM and CDR2 ANQGSEA. V lost 3 bases and J lost 7, with 27 bases in between. The CDR3 runs 17 residues. CDR3 loop: CSVDRVADFPRWGGYTF. In DNA form, the CDR3 reads TGCAGCGTTGATAGGGTGGCAGACTTCCCACGGTGGGGTGGCTACACCTTC.

This clone was seen only a few times. The CDR3 DNA reads as TGTGCCAGTAGTCCAGGGACAGTCTTAGCTAACTATGGCTACACCTTC. Protein product: CASSPGTVLANYGYTF. The V and J genes are TRBV19 and TRBJ1-2; 7 bases line up with TRBD1. V trimming: 5 bases; J trimming: 0 bases; junction bases outside the gene matches: 9. The germline V gene has CDR1 LNHDA and CDR2 SQIVND (reference sequence). This CDR3 comprises 16 residues.

The chain uses TRBV28 and TRBJ2-2, with 7 bases fitting TRBD2. The V gene end was trimmed by 6 bases and the J gene end by 1 base; junction bases not matched to a gene: 5. Germline V CDR1 and CDR2: MDHEN, SYDVKM. CDR3 length: 15 amino acids. The CDR3 is CASRSGNGNTGELFF. CDR3 sequence (DNA): TGTGCCAGCAGGAGCGGGAATGGGAACACCGGGGAGCTGTTTTTT. The variable domain in full, completed from reference TRBV28 and TRBJ2-2, reads DVKVTQSSRYLVKRTGEKVFLECVQDMDHENMFWYRQDPGLGLRLIYFSYDVKMKEKGDIPEGYSVSREKKERFSLILESASTNQTSMYLCASRSGNGNTGELFFGEGSRLTVL.

This clone was counted only a few times. The genes are TRBV7-2 and TRBJ2-3; tentatively, D is TRBD2 (5 bases). The germline V gene encodes CDR1 SGHTA and CDR2 FQGNSA. Between the trimmed V and J ends, which lost 1 base and 2 bases, there was a span of 13 bases. There are 16 residues in the CDR3. CDR3 sequence (DNA): TGTGCCAGCAGCTTAGGGTCGCAGCGGTTCACAGATACGCAGTATTTT. Its protein is CASSLGSQRFTDTQYF.

This chain connects TRBV10-3 to TRBJ1-2; a possible D gene is TRBD1 (6 bases). V lost 0 bases and J lost 4, with 12 bases in between. The CDR3 is 15 amino acids. Germline V gene sequence: CDR1 ENHRY, CDR2 SYGVKD. CDR3 region: CAISESQTGGYGYTF. CDR3 nucleotides: TGTGCCATCAGTGAGTCCCAGACAGGAGGCTATGGCTACACCTTC.

V is TRBV28 and J is TRBJ1-1, with 7 positions matching TRBD1. Germline CDR1 MDHEN, CDR2 SYDVKM. With V trimmed by 6 bases and J by 11 bases, 12 bases remained unmatched. This CDR3 has 13 residues. CDR3 DNA: TGTGCCAGCAGCCCCGGACAGGCGGGTGTGGCTTTCTTT. Residues: CASSPGQAGVAFF.

The rearrangement links TRBV5-6 to TRBJ2-7, with 9 bases identical to TRBD2. The CDR3 contains 15 residues. CDR1 is SGHDT, CDR2 YYEEEE, per germline. V trimming: 5 bases; J trimming: 6 bases; junction bases outside the gene matches: 12. Written as DNA, the CDR3 is TGTGCCAGCAGGAATATGGGACTAGCATCCCCCGAGCAGTACTTC. This sequence encodes CASRNMGLASPEQYF.

The chain carries TRBV7-9 and TRBJ2-5, with D possibly being TRBD1 or TRBD2 (5 bases each). The germline gives CDR1 SEHNR, CDR2 FQNEAQ (reference sequence). Trimming removed 3 bases at V and 5 bases at J, with 7 bases between. CDR3 size: 12 residues. The CDR3 DNA is TGTGCCAGCAGCTTGGGGGAGGAGACCCAGTACTTC. Amino acid sequence: CASSLGEETQYF.

The count of this clone is one. Here the CDR3 DNA reads TGTGCCAGCAGCCGTGAACAGGCCCCTGAAGCTTTCTTT. Translation gives CASSREQAPEAFF. The V gene is TRBV28, the J gene TRBJ1-1, with D maybe TRBD1 (5 bases). This CDR3 region has 13 residues. V was pared by 6 bases and J by 6 bases, with 14 bases between. Germline values: CDR1 MDHEN, CDR2 SYDVKM. Combining the CDR3 with reference TRBV28 and TRBJ1-1 gives the whole variable domain DVKVTQSSRYLVKRTGEKVFLECVQDMDHENMFWYRQDPGLGLRLIYFSYDVKMKEKGDIPEGYSVSREKKERFSLILESASTNQTSMYLCASSREQAPEAFFGQGTRLTVV.

The chain has TRBV6-5 and TRBJ1-2, with 9 positions matching TRBD1. This CDR3 has 14 amino acids. CDR1 is MNHEY and CDR2 is SVGAGI in the germline V gene. The trim removed 7 bases at V and 2 bases at J, leaving 5 bases unmatched. Here the CDR3 DNA reads TGTGCCAGCACCGACAGGGGGGCGAACTATGGCTACACCTTC. Translation: CASTDRGANYGYTF.

This CDR3 is CATGGSGMADTQYF. In nucleotides, the CDR3 is TGTGCCACAGGGGGTAGCGGGATGGCAGATACGCAGTATTTT. The chain links TRBV7-9 to TRBJ2-3; TRBD2 is a possible D gene (8 bases). The germline V gene encodes CDR1 SEHNR and CDR2 FQNEAQ (reference sequence). The CDR3 runs to 14 residues. V was shortened by 10 bases and J by 4 bases, with 18 bases between the two germline ends.

The V gene is TRBV2, the J gene TRBJ1-1; D unclear. CDR3 length equals 12 residues. Germline V gene data show CDR1 as SNHLY and CDR2 as FYNNEI. Trimming cost V 5 bases and J 8 bases, with 12 bases left between them. CDR3 in amino acids: CASSLRTMEAFF. The CDR3 DNA reads TGTGCCAGCAGTCTCAGGACGATGGAAGCTTTCTTT.

The V call is TRBV27, the J call TRBJ1-2; no clear D. V gave up 0 bases and J gave up 7 bases, with 9 bases separating them. Per germline, CDR1 MNHEY and CDR2 SMNVEV (reference sequence). CDR3 length: 13 amino acids. The CDR3 DNA is TGTGCCAGCAGTTTATCAGGTGCCCCTGGCTACACCTTC. Its translation is CASSLSGAPGYTF.

Concerning this clone itself: At one boundary the junction diverges from the germline segment, which might be a read error. The chain recombines TRBV6-1 with TRBJ2-7; D gene ambiguous. Germline CDR1 MNHNS, CDR2 SASEGT. CDR3 length: 14 residues. This CDR3 reads CASRESRLSYEQYF. The CDR3 bases are TGTGCCAGCCGTGAATCCAGATTGTCCTACGAGCAGTACTTC.

This chain links TRBV27 with TRBJ2-7; 12 nucleotides align to TRBD2. Germline V gene lookup returns CDR1 MNHEY and CDR2 SMNVEV (reference sequence). The trim removed 4 bases at V and 4 bases at J, leaving 8 bases unmatched. This CDR3 contains 16 residues. The chain's CDR3 is CASSSRLAGVYYEQYF. Here the CDR3 DNA reads TGTGCCAGCAGTTCCCGACTAGCGGGAGTCTATTACGAGCAGTACTTC.

This clone was seen a handful of times. The CDR3: CASSQLDRGPYEQYF. In DNA form, the CDR3 reads TGTGCCAGCAGTCAATTGGACAGGGGCCCCTACGAGCAGTACTTC. V and J are TRBV6-2 or TRBV6-3 and TRBJ2-7, with 9 bases lining up with TRBD1. J lost 2 bases, V lost 5 bases, and 7 bases had no gene match. Germline V CDR1 and CDR2: MNHEY, SVGEGT. CDR3 length: 15 amino acids.

This chain connects TRBV2 to TRBJ2-7, with TRBD2 matching over 8 bases. This CDR3 has 18 residues. Trimming removed 5 bases from V and 0 bases from J; junction bases left unmatched: 15. Germline CDR1 is SNHLY and CDR2 is FYNNEI. This CDR3 is CASSQFGGPSGSSYEQYF. The CDR3 DNA reads TGTGCCAGCAGTCAGTTCGGCGGACCCAGCGGGAGCTCCTACGAGCAGTACTTC. Based on the CDR3 plus reference TRBV2 and TRBJ2-7, the full variable domain is EPEVTQTPSHQVTQMGQEVILRCVPISNHLYFYWYRQILGQKVEFLVSFYNNEISEKSEIFDDQFSVERPDGSNFTLKIRSTKLEDSAMYFCASSQFGGPSGSSYEQYFGPGTRLTVT.

This chain connects TRBV29-1 to TRBJ2-7, with D possibly being TRBD2 (6 bases). The CDR3 length is 12 residues. Germline V gives CDR1 SQVTM, CDR2 ANQGSEA. Trimming left V 8 bases short and J 3 bases short, with 14 bases between. In DNA form, the CDR3 reads TGCAGCACCAGGGACTCGCGCTACGAGCAGTACTTC. Translation gives CSTRDSRYEQYF.

V gene TRBV6-5 combines with J gene TRBJ2-1; D is unresolved. Germline loops: CDR1 MNHEY, CDR2 SVGAGI. The CDR3 runs 13 residues. The V end lost 0 bases, the J end lost 9 bases, and 9 bases lay between the germline ends. The CDR3 nucleotides are TGTGCCAGCAGTTACTCGGAAGCAACTGAGCAGTTCTTC. Residues: CASSYSEATEQFF.

V and J are TRBV6-5 and TRBJ1-3; D perhaps matches TRBD1 (5 bases). V was clipped by 7 bases and J by 0 bases, with 10 bases between them. The germline V gene encodes CDR1 MNHEY and CDR2 SVGAGI. CDR3 length equals 14 residues. The CDR3 nucleotides are TGTGCCAGCACTTTGACAGACTCTGGAAACACCATATATTTT. It is translated as CASTLTDSGNTIYF.

The chain joins TRBV28 to TRBJ2-5; unclear D gene. From germline, CDR1 is MDHEN and CDR2 SYDVKM. V dropped 6 bases and J dropped 3 bases, with 8 bases sitting between them. The CDR3 runs to 12 residues. As DNA, the CDR3 is TGTGCCAGCAGGGGGAATGAAGAGACCCAGTACTTC. Translation gives CASRGNEETQYF. The variable domain in full, with the rest retrieved from reference TRBV28 and TRBJ2-5, is DVKVTQSSRYLVKRTGEKVFLECVQDMDHENMFWYRQDPGLGLRLIYFSYDVKMKEKGDIPEGYSVSREKKERFSLILESASTNQTSMYLCASRGNEETQYFGPGTRLLVL.

The J gene is TRBJ2-1, the V gene TRBV28; possibly TRBD1 for D (6 bases). This CDR3 region has 13 residues. From germline, CDR1 is MDHEN and CDR2 SYDVKM. V lost 5 bases and J lost 3, with 8 bases in between. CDR3 bases: TGTGCCAGCAGTCCGGGACACTACAATGAGCAGTTCTTC. It translates to CASSPGHYNEQFF.

This clone was observed once. The chain recombines TRBV7-8 with TRBJ2-2; 7 bases map to TRBD2. The germline CDR1 and CDR2 sequences are SGHVS and FQNEAQ. The CDR3 sequence is 15 residues long. V dropped 5 bases and J dropped 4; count of bases not matched to a gene: 7. The CDR3 spells CASSPRGGGTGELFF. The CDR3, as DNA: TGTGCCAGCAGCCCCCGGGGCGGGGGCACCGGGGAGCTGTTTTTT.

The chain recombines TRBV4-1 with TRBJ1-3, with D possibly TRBD1 on 6 matching bases. V lost 0 bases and J 4 bases, leaving 13 bases between the germline ends. Germline CDR1 reads MGHRA; CDR2 reads YSYEKL. The CDR3 is 16 amino acids. The CDR3 is CASSQEEGGRGNTIYF. The CDR3, as DNA: TGCGCCAGCAGCCAAGAGGAGGGGGGGCGCGGAAACACCATATATTTT.

This sequence joins TRBV11-2 and TRBJ1-3; 7 positions agree with TRBD1. V trimming: 11 bases; J trimming: 4 bases; junction bases outside the gene matches: 8. CDR3 length: 13 amino acids. The germline V gene has CDR1 SGHAT and CDR2 FQNNGV. The CDR3 nucleotides read TGTGCCGGATCGACAGGGCCCGGAAACACCATATATTTT. Translating it yields CAGSTGPGNTIYF.